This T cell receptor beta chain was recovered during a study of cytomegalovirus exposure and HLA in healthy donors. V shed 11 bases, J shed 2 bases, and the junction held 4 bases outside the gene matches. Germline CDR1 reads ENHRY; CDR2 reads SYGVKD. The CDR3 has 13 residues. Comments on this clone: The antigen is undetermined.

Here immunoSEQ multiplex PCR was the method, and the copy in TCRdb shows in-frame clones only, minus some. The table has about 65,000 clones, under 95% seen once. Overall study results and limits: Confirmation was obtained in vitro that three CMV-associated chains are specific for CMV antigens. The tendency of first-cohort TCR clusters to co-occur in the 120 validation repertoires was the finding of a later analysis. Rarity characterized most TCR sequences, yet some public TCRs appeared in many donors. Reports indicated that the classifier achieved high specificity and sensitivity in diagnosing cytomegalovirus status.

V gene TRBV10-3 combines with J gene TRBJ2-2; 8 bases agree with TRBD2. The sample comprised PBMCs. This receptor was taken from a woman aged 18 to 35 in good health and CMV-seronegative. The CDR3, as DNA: TGTGCCTCCGGACTAGCCAACACCGGGGAGCTGTTTTTT. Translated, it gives CASGLANTGELFF.